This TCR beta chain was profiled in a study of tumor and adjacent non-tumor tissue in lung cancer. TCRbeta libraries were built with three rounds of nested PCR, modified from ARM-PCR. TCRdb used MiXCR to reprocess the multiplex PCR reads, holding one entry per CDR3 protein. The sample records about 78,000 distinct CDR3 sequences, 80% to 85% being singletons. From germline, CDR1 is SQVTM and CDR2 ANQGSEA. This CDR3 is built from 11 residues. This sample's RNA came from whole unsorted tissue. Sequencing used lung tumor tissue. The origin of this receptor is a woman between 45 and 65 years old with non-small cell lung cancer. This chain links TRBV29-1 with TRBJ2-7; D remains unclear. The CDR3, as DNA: TGCAGTGTTTACGGTGTCTACGAGCAGTACTTC. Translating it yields CSVYGVYEQYF.